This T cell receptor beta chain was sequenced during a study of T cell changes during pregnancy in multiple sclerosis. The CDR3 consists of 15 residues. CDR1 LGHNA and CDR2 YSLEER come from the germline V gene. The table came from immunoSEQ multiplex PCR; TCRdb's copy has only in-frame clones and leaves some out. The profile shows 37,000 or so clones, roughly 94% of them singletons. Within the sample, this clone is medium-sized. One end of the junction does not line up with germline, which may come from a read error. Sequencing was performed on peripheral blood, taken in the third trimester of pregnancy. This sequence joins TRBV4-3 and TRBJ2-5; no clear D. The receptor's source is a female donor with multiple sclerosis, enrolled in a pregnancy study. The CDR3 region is CASSQDERLKDTQYF. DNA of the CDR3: TGCGCCAGCAGCCAAGATGAGCGCCTTAAAGACACCCAGTACTTC.